This paragraph reports one T cell receptor (beta chain). These data originate in a study of blood T cell repertoires in COVID-19. Some clones are missing from TCRdb's copy, which holds only in-frame ones; the method was immunoSEQ multiplex PCR. Of roughly 260,000 clones listed, 87% are singletons. This clonotype was obtained from a woman in her 30s with acute COVID-19. The sequenced sample consisted of PBMCs or T cells enriched from blood (not recorded which).

CDR3 residues: CASSFAAGTGTGTGELFF. The CDR3 DNA reads TGTGCCAGCAGCTTCGCCGCCGGGACAGGGACGGGCACCGGGGAGCTGTTTTTT. This chain connects TRBV7-2 to TRBJ2-2; 9 bases align to TRBD1. The length of the CDR3 is 18 residues. Germline CDR1 SGHTA, CDR2 FQGNSA. The V and J ends lost 3 bases and 4 bases, in that order; junction bases with no gene match: 12. Together with reference TRBV7-2 and TRBJ2-2, the CDR3 gives the full variable domain: GAGVSQSPSNKVTEKGKDVELRCDPISGHTALYWYRQSLGQGLEFLIYFQGNSAPDKSGLPSDRFSAERTGGSVSTLTIQRTQQEDSAVYLCASSFAAGTGTGTGELFFGEGSRLTVL.